This T cell receptor (beta chain) was identified during a study of blood T cells in healthy people across ages (dated by TCRdb to 2013 to 2016). As for the study more broadly: In model experiments, template switching captured roughly one uniquely barcoded TCR beta cDNA molecule for every two T cells. The study measured age-related changes in TCR beta repertoire diversity using deep sequencing normalized with unique cDNA molecular identifiers. Donors were grouped into four age groups: young (average 16 years), middle-aged (roughly 38), aged (over 55) and long-lived (around 80). Donors of different ages were randomly distributed across sequencing lanes to avoid experimental bias. Two additional independent replicas of 1 million unique cDNA reads from the same blood draw were analyzed for two donors (one aged 18 to 30 and one aged 80 or older). What the authors observed across the whole study: Compared with the aged group, the long-lived group had more naive CD4+ T cells, fewer expanded clones and increased TCR diversity, suggesting age selection. There was a strong correlation between observed TCR beta diversity and the percentage of naive T cells measured by flow cytometry. Estimates of total diversity based on one million sequenced T cells were considered lower bounds and underestimates. Bulk unsorted PBMC profiling prevented conclusive comparison of naive and antigen-experienced compartments. Donor CMV infection status was unknown, potentially confounding age-related changes in expanded clonotypes. Observed TCR beta diversity per million T cells fell roughly linearly with age, and a significant reduction was already apparent by age around 39.

Trimmed from V: 0 bases; trimmed from J: 2 bases; junction bases lacking a gene match: 8. Taken from the germline V gene, the CDR1 and CDR2 loops are SGHDN and FVKESK. The CDR3 has 17 amino acids, counting the end cysteine and phenylalanine. The kept DNA is CDR3 alone, 51 bases in frame from the first base. The approximately 39 donors, aged about 6 to 90 years, were systemically healthy Caucasian individuals from Russia. Around 9.8 milliliters of peripheral blood were collected from each donor into EDTA-treated Vacutainer tubes. Ficoll-Paque density-gradient centrifugation was used to isolate PBMCs, with at least 6.5 million obtained per sample. Total RNA was extracted from PBMCs with Trizol reagent, with at least 5.5 micrograms obtained per sample. For every donor, an aliquot of PBMCs went through flow cytometry to measure the percentages of naive CD45RAhigh/CD27high T cells. This clonotype has more than one count but fewer than ten. No cognate antigen has been identified for it. No qualities accompany the bases; no much larger clone lies one base away.

The method behind the library was 5' RACE. This sample was sequenced with an Illumina HiSeq 2500. A second PCR of roughly 7 to 12 cycles was run with a J-beta primer mix and a sample-barcoded 5' primer. Each TCR beta cDNA molecule received a unique molecular identifier from a template-switch 5' adaptor carrying 12 random nucleotides. At least 3 million CDR3-containing paired-end reads were obtained from each sample. First-strand cDNA synthesis was performed from all RNA using the Mint cDNA synthesis kit, with priming by a TRBC-specific oligonucleotide. After uracil-DNA glycosylase treatment, a first 18-cycle PCR used universal primers M1SS and BC2_uni_R on all cDNA. Per the original workflow: Each sample was normalized by randomly selecting 1 million high-quality reads, each carrying a distinct molecular identifier. Instead of being binned into consensus sequences, reads that shared molecular identifiers were thrown out. MiTCR, run with a Q25 quality threshold and the strictest error-elimination algorithm, handled CDR3 identification, clonotype clustering and error correction. A nonparametric unseen species model with Euler transformation was used to estimate a lower bound on total TCR beta diversity. TCRdb passed the public sequencing reads through fastp at Q25 and MiXCR, retaining productive beta sequences. Rows merge per CDR3 protein into single entries with the most common DNA and genes. Here the V and J calls rest on TCRdb's processing, not on the authors' analysis. The sample yields some 320,000 distinct CDR3 sequences; 25% to 30% were counted once. Approximately 28% of the sample comes from the top ten.

Recombination connected TRBV14 to TRBJ2-5, and 8 junction bases match TRBD2. The sample taken for sequencing was blood. The receptor's source is a woman in her seventies in good health. The DNA is TGTGCCAGCAGCCAAGACTGGGCGACTAGCGAACAAGAGACCCAGTACTTC. Translated, it reads CASSQDWATSEQETQYF.